This TCR beta chain was captured in a study of cytomegalovirus exposure and HLA in healthy donors. The PCR had 60 Vbeta and 13 Jbeta primers. Only in-frame clones appear in the TCRdb table, and some are missing; sequencing was by immunoSEQ multiplex PCR. The sample table sets out 80,000 or so clones. Germline V gives CDR1 LNHNV, CDR2 YYDKDF (reference sequence). The CDR3 is 16 residues long. Trimming at V came to 6 bases and at J to 5 bases, leaving 15 bases not matched to a gene. The receptor's source is a woman aged 25-40 years in good health and CMV-seronegative. The sequenced sample consisted of PBMCs. The J gene is TRBJ2-7, the V gene TRBV15; 8 nucleotides match TRBD2. The DNA for the CDR3 is TGTGCCACCAGTAACGGGGGGGTTAGCGGGAACCACGAGCAGTACTTC. Its translation is CATSNGGVSGNHEQYF.